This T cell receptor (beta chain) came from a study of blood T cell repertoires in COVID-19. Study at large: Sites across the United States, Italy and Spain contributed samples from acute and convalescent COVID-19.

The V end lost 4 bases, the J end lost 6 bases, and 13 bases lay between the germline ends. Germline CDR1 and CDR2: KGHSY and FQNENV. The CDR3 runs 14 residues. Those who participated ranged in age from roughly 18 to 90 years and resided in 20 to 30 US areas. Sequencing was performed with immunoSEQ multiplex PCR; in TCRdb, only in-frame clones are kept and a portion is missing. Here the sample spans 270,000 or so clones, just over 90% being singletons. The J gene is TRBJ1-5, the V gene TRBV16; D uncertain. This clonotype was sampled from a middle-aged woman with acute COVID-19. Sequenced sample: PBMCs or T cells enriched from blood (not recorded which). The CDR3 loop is CASSRGRDGQPQHF. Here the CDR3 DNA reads TGTGCCAGCAGCCGTGGGAGGGATGGTCAGCCCCAGCATTTT.